This record covers a single T cell receptor (beta chain). What it binds is not known. Trimming took 7 bases from V and 12 from J, leaving 25 bases between them. CDR1 and CDR2 from the germline V gene are LNHDA and SQIVND (reference sequence). This CDR3 has 16 amino acids. PCR used 60 Vbeta primers and 13 Jbeta primers. TCRdb's table, derived via immunoSEQ multiplex PCR, lists solely in-frame clones and lacks some. The table has 130,000 to 150,000 clones, 78% seen once. This sample is part of a study of cytomegalovirus exposure and HLA in healthy donors. General study points: Most TCR sequences showed up rarely, but some public TCRs showed up in many donors. HLA allele associations emerged for about 16,000 TCR beta sequences in a later analysis, at 0.05 false discovery rate. Sequencing depth roughly uniform across donors was assumed in presence/absence analyses.

This rearrangement joins TRBV19 to TRBJ1-6, with D maybe TRBD1 (5 bases). The receptor comes from a male donor in good health and CMV-seronegative. The sequenced sample was PBMCs. CDR3 nucleotides: TGTGCCAGTACCCCGACTCACAGGAACCCCCTTGGACCCCTCCACTTT. Its translation is CASTPTHRNPLGPLHF.